The present entry profiles one T cell receptor (beta chain) with its context. Measured with immunoSEQ multiplex PCR; TCRdb has only the in-frame clones, and not every one. This sample has 200,000 to 250,000 clones, with 84% found just once. Germline lookup yields CDR1 KGHDR and CDR2 SFDVKD. The V segment lost 4 bases and the J segment 6 bases; nucleotides outside the gene matches: 4. The CDR3 is 13 residues long. The data are from a study of blood T cell repertoires in COVID-19. This clonotype originated in a man aged 55 to 69 who had recovered from COVID-19. Sequences were obtained from PBMCs or T cells enriched from blood (not recorded which). The V and J genes are TRBV24-1 and TRBJ1-2, with 7 bases that match TRBD1. CDR3 nucleotides: TGTGCCACCAGTGAAAAAGACAGGGATGGCTACACCTTC. Its protein is CATSEKDRDGYTF.